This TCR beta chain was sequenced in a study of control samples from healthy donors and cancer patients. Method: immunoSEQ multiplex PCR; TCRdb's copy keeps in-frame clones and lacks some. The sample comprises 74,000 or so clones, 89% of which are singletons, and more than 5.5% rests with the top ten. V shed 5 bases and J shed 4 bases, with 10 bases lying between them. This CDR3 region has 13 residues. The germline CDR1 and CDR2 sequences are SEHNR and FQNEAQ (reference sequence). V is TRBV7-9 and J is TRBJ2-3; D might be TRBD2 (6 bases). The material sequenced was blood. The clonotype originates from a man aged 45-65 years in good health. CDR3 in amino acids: CASSATSSDTQYF. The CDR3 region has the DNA TGTGCCAGCAGCGCGACTAGTTCAGATACGCAGTATTTT.